One and the same sample provided the 19 T cell receptor beta chains below, sequenced in a study of T cells after yellow fever vaccination. Via MiXCR, TCRdb re-called the 5' RACE reads, giving one row per CDR3 protein. This sample yields over 130,000 distinct CDR3 sequences, of which 7.7% are seen a single time; about 0.73% belongs to the top ten. The material sequenced was CD4+ T cells sorted from PBMCs, taken 5 days after the yellow fever booster vaccination. Every receptor here comes from a man between 25 and 39 years old who received the YFV17D yellow fever vaccine.

Comments on this clonotype: This clone may be a read error of a much larger clone one base away. This chain joins TRBV10-2 and TRBJ1-5, with a possible D match to TRBD1 (5 bases). The CDR3 consists of 14 residues. Germline CDR1 is WSHSY and CDR2 is SAAADI. The V end lost 8 bases, the J end lost 7 bases, and 18 bases lay between the germline ends. CDR3 region: CASCPDIWKQPQHF. The CDR3, as DNA: TGCGCCAGCTGCCCGGACATTTGGAAACAGCCCCAGCATTTT.

This clonotype showed up many times. The chain links TRBV5-1 to TRBJ2-1; 10 bases fit TRBD2. The CDR3 length is 15 residues. CDR1 is SGHRS and CDR2 is YFSETQ in the germline V gene. The V segment lost 2 bases and the J segment 5 bases; nucleotides outside the gene matches: 4. CDR3 DNA sequence: TGCGCCAGCAGCTTTCTGCTAGCGGGGGACAATGAGCAGTTCTTC. Residues: CASSFLLAGDNEQFF.

There are many counts of this clonotype. J is TRBJ2-3 and V is TRBV20-1; maybe TRBD1 (7 bases). V gave up 7 bases and J gave up 6 bases, with 23 bases separating them. Germline lookup yields CDR1 DFQATT and CDR2 SNEGSKA (reference sequence). This CDR3 region has 15 residues. In DNA form, the CDR3 reads TGCAGTGTTGGACGACAGGGCTTAGCGGCGGATACGCAGTATTTT. This sequence encodes CSVGRQGLAADTQYF.

This clonotype was counted many times. The chain is built from TRBV25-1 and TRBJ1-4, with a tentative D call TRBD1 (5 bases). Germline V gives CDR1 MGHDK, CDR2 SYGVNS. This CDR3 region has 16 residues. V was shortened by 5 bases and J by 3 bases, with 16 bases between the two germline ends. CDR3 sequence: CASSTSRDSANEKLFF. The CDR3 coding sequence is TGTGCCAGCAGTACGTCCCGGGACTCTGCTAATGAAAAACTGTTTTTT.

Many counts were recorded for this clonotype. The chain employs TRBV30 and TRBJ1-1; D possibly corresponds to TRBD1 (5 bases). The CDR3 runs to 13 residues. The germline V gene has CDR1 GTSNPN and CDR2 SVGIG (reference sequence). With 7 bases removed from V and 5 bases from J, the gap between germline ends came to 17 bases. CDR3 DNA sequence: TGTGCCTACTCGAGGGGCGGGGGGACTGAAGCTTTCTTT. Translation gives CAYSRGGGTEAFF.

This clonotype was counted at least ten times. The chain carries TRBV20-1 and TRBJ2-2; no definite D call. CDR1 and CDR2 from the germline V gene are DFQATT and SNEGSKA (reference sequence). Trimming shortened V by 6 bases and J by 2 bases, and 7 bases separated the two germline ends. The CDR3 loop spans 12 amino acids. The CDR3 loop is CSAPGNTGELFF. The CDR3, as DNA: TGCAGTGCACCCGGAAACACCGGGGAGCTGTTTTTT.

This clonotype was picked up many times. The chain combines TRBV6-5 with TRBJ2-1; TRBD2 agrees at 10 bases. J gave up 4 bases and V 6 bases, and 3 bases lay outside the gene matches. The germline CDR1 and CDR2 sequences are MNHEY and SVGAGI. This CDR3 has 14 amino acids. The CDR3: CASSRTSGYNEQFF. CDR3 coding DNA: TGTGCCAGCAGCAGGACTAGCGGTTACAATGAGCAGTTCTTC.

J is TRBJ2-1 and V is TRBV19; weak D call: TRBD1 (5 bases). Germline CDR1 and CDR2: LNHDA and SQIVND (reference sequence). The CDR3 sequence is 14 residues long. Trimming pared 6 bases from V and 4 bases from J, leaving 13 bases between. The CDR3 reads CASSPGATYNEQFF. The CDR3 DNA reads as TGTGCCAGTAGCCCTGGGGCTACGTACAATGAGCAGTTCTTC. Filled out from reference TRBV19 and TRBJ2-1, the complete variable domain reads DGGITQSPKYLFRKEGQNVTLSCEQNLNHDAMYWYRQDPGQGLRLIYYSQIVNDFQKGDIAEGYSVSREKKESFPLTVTSAQKNPTAFYLCASSPGATYNEQFFGPGTRLTVL.

This clonotype has more than one count but fewer than ten. The rearrangement links TRBV12-3 or TRBV12-4 to TRBJ1-5; D call uncertain. V dropped 2 bases and J dropped 7 bases, with 6 bases sitting between them. There are 12 residues in the CDR3. This CDR3 reads CASSLPYQPQHF. The CDR3 DNA reads as TGTGCCAGCAGTTTACCCTACCAGCCCCAGCATTTT.

In its sample, this clonotype was seen many times. DNA for the CDR3: TGTGCCAGCAGCTTAGGAGTTGGGGGTTTGGGCTACGAGCAGTACTTC. This translates into CASSLGVGGLGYEQYF. The chain has TRBV11-2 and TRBJ2-7, with D perhaps being TRBD1 or TRBD2 (5 bases each). Trimming cost V 1 base and J 3 bases, with 16 bases left between them. In germline, CDR1 is SGHAT, CDR2 FQNNGV. The CDR3 has 16 amino acids.

This clonotype appeared many times. The rearrangement links TRBV12-3 or TRBV12-4 to TRBJ2-7; the match to TRBD1 covers 7 bases. V lost 6 bases to trimming and J lost 4 bases; unmatched junction nucleotides: 15. This CDR3 region has 16 residues. The CDR3 coding sequence is TGTGCCAGCAGCCGACCGGGACAGCTGGCTGTGTACGAGCAGTACTTC. This gives the protein CASSRPGQLAVYEQYF.

This clonotype showed up many times. V is TRBV20-1 and J is TRBJ1-2; a weak D match, TRBD1 (5 bases). The CDR3 is made up of 18 amino acids. Trimming removed 5 bases from V and 0 bases from J, with 25 bases in between. In germline, CDR1 is DFQATT, CDR2 SNEGSKA (reference sequence). The CDR3 DNA sequence: TGCAGTGCTCGACCTCTTACCGGGGCGGTTGAAGCTAACTATGGCTACACCTTC. Protein sequence: CSARPLTGAVEANYGYTF.

This clonotype was picked up many times. This chain uses TRBV10-3 with TRBJ2-7; 7 bases line up with TRBD1. The V gene's germline CDR1 is ENHRY and CDR2 SYGVKD. J lost 4 bases, V lost 0 bases, and 3 bases had no gene match. There are 14 residues in the CDR3. The CDR3 region has the DNA TGTGCCATCAGTGAGTCGACAGGGTGGTACGAGCAGTACTTC. Translating gives CAISESTGWYEQYF.

The sample holds a few counts of this clonotype. The chain carries TRBV11-2 and TRBJ1-1; D gene uncertain. V lost 1 base to trimming and J lost 5 bases, with 11 bases between them. Germline V gives CDR1 SGHAT, CDR2 FQNNGV. This CDR3 region has 14 residues. The CDR3 is CASSLGVSGTEAFF. In DNA form, the CDR3 reads TGTGCCAGCAGCTTAGGGGTTAGCGGGACTGAAGCTTTCTTT. Filled out from reference TRBV11-2 and TRBJ1-1, the complete variable domain reads EAGVAQSPRYKIIEKRQSVAFWCNPISGHATLYWYQQILGQGPKLLIQFQNNGVVDDSQLPKDRFSAERLKGVDSTLKIQPAKLEDSAVYLCASSLGVSGTEAFFGQGTRLTVV.

This clonotype was seen repeatedly, ten times or more. The rearrangement uses TRBV5-1 and TRBJ1-1; possible D gene TRBD1, 6 bases. The CDR3 sequence is 15 residues long. Trimming cost V 5 bases and J 0 bases, with 14 bases left between them. Germline values: CDR1 SGHRS, CDR2 YFSETQ. CDR3 sequence (DNA): TGCGCCAGCAGGACGGACAGCCCCATGAACACTGAAGCTTTCTTT. It translates to CASRTDSPMNTEAFF.

The sample holds many counts of this clonotype. The CDR3 loop reads CASSSRGGRGTYNEQFF. The CDR3 DNA follows: TGTGCCAGCAGCTCCCGGGGGGGGAGGGGCACCTACAATGAGCAGTTCTTC. V is TRBV11-2 and J is TRBJ2-1, with 8 bases aligning to TRBD2. The CDR3 loop spans 17 amino acids. The germline CDR1 and CDR2 sequences are SGHAT and FQNNGV. V shed 4 bases, J shed 2 bases, and the junction held 10 bases outside the gene matches.

This clonotype was counted many times. V is TRBV3-1 and J is TRBJ2-7; tentative D call: TRBD1 (5 bases). The CDR3 runs to 13 residues. Germline assignment: CDR1 LGHDT and CDR2 YNNKEL (reference sequence). The germline V and J ends were trimmed by 1 base and 4 bases, with 8 bases remaining between them. This CDR3 reads CASSQGYRYEQYF. The CDR3 DNA is TGTGCCAGCAGCCAAGGTTACAGGTACGAGCAGTACTTC.

This clonotype has ten or more counts. The J gene is TRBJ2-3, the V gene TRBV19; possible D gene TRBD2, 5 bases. Germline values: CDR1 LNHDA, CDR2 SQIVND (reference sequence). The CDR3 is 13 residues long. Trimming took 6 bases from V and 2 from J, leaving 9 bases between them. CDR3: CASSGIDTDTQYF. CDR3 sequence (DNA): TGTGCCAGTAGCGGGATCGACACAGATACGCAGTATTTT. The variable domain in full, with the rest retrieved from reference TRBV19 and TRBJ2-3, is DGGITQSPKYLFRKEGQNVTLSCEQNLNHDAMYWYRQDPGQGLRLIYYSQIVNDFQKGDIAEGYSVSREKKESFPLTVTSAQKNPTAFYLCASSGIDTDTQYFGPGTRLTVL.

This clonotype was observed at least ten times. This sequence joins TRBV15 and TRBJ2-2; D might be TRBD1 (6 bases). Trimming took off 4 bases at V and 4 bases at J, with 13 bases between the two ends. CDR1 and CDR2 (germline): LNHNV, YYDKDF (reference sequence). The CDR3 sequence is 15 residues long. The CDR3 loop is CATSITGLGTGELFF. For the CDR3, the DNA is TGTGCCACCAGCATTACAGGGTTGGGCACCGGGGAGCTGTTTTTT.